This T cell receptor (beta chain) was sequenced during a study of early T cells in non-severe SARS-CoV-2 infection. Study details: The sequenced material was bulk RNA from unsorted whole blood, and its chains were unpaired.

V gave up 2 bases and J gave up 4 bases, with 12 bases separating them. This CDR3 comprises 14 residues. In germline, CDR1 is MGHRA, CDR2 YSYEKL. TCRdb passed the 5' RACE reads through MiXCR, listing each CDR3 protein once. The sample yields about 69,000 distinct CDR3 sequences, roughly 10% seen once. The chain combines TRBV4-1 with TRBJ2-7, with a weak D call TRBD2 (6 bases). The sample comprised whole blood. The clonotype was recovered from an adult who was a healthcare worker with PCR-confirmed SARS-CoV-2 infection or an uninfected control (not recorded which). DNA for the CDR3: TGCGCCAGCAGCCAACGAGGGGAGGAGTACGAGCAGTACTTC. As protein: CASSQRGEEYEQYF.